Presented here are 22 T cell receptor beta chains from one specimen sequenced in a study of human T cells and chemical hapten exposure. Time point reported: patch test 3, about 24 weeks after DPC sensitization. Treatment in this sample: therapeutic diphenylcyclopropenone sensitization with weekly scalp DPC. TCRdb reprocessed the RACE reads via MiXCR and lists one record per CDR3 protein. Among about 30,000 distinct CDR3 sequences listed, 5% to 6% were seen once. The material sequenced was whole blood, taken in connection with sensitization to the hapten diphenylcyclopropenone (DPC). These receptors all stem from a man aged 30 to 45 with alopecia areata. Some clones in this sample may be carry-over from other donors' samples.

This clonotype was found many times. The chain recombines TRBV20-1 with TRBJ2-7, with 12 bases lining up with TRBD2. The CDR3 is 14 amino acids. With V trimmed by 6 bases and J by 6 bases, 9 bases remained unmatched. Per germline, CDR1 DFQATT and CDR2 SNEGSKA (reference sequence). The CDR3 DNA reads as TGCAGTGCGACTAGCGGGGGCCTCCGTCGCGAGCAGTACTTC. It yields the protein CSATSGGLRREQYF.

This clonotype has a count of ten or more. The V call is TRBV20-1, the J call TRBJ2-5; D is unresolved. V lost 3 bases and J 5 bases, leaving 22 bases between the germline ends. Germline CDR1 reads DFQATT; CDR2 reads SNEGSKA (reference sequence). The CDR3 is 16 amino acids. Written as DNA, the CDR3 is TGCAGTGCTAGTGGCGGCCAGATCACCCAGAGGGAGACCCAGTACTTC. Residues: CSASGGQITQRETQYF.

This clonotype was seen many times. V is TRBV27 and J is TRBJ2-4; D uncertain. The CDR3 runs 11 residues. V lost 8 bases, J lost 8 bases, and 10 bases lay in between. Germline V CDR1 and CDR2: MNHEY, SMNVEV (reference sequence). CDR3 DNA sequence: TGTGCCAGCGGCCCTTCCCACATTCAGTACTTC. It specifies CASGPSHIQYF.

The chain is built from TRBV27 and TRBJ2-2; 14 positions agree with TRBD2. CDR3 length equals 20 residues. V was pared by 5 bases and J by 1 base, with 12 bases of the junction left unmatched. The germline gives CDR1 MNHEY, CDR2 SMNVEV (reference sequence). Here the CDR3 DNA reads TGTGCCAGCAGTCTCTCCCCGGGACTAGCGGGAGCGCTGAACACCGGGGAGCTGTTTTTT. As protein: CASSLSPGLAGALNTGELFF.

With regard to this clonotype: One end of the junction varies from germline; a read error may be responsible. The chain employs TRBV7-6 and TRBJ2-3; 8 bases are a match to TRBD1. The CDR3 has 17 residues. CDR1 is SGHVS, CDR2 FNYEAQ, per germline. The CDR3 sequence: CASSSPDRGWGTDMQYF. CDR3 DNA sequence: TGTGCCAGCAGCTCCCCTGACAGGGGATGGGGCACAGATATGCAGTATTTT.

This clonotype was detected many times. The chain links TRBV5-4 to TRBJ1-6, with D tentatively TRBD1 (5 bases). The CDR3 has 12 amino acids. Germline CDR1 reads SGHNT; CDR2 reads YYREEE (reference sequence). V was trimmed by 2 bases and J by 19 bases, leaving 16 bases between them. The DNA of the CDR3 is TGTGCCAGCAGCTTCGGGGGACTAGTCGAACACTTT. It translates to CASSFGGLVEHF.

This clonotype was detected ten times or more. The rearrangement joins TRBV12-3 or TRBV12-4 to TRBJ1-1; D not resolved. The CDR3 is 14 residues long. Between the trimmed V and J ends, which lost 0 bases and 6 bases, there was a span of 11 bases. The CDR3 is CASSLAEGIAEAFF. The CDR3 DNA is TGTGCCAGCAGTTTAGCAGAAGGGATCGCTGAAGCTTTCTTT.

This clonotype has at least ten counts. V usage is TRBV18 and J usage is TRBJ2-7; D possibly uses TRBD1 or TRBD2 (5 bases each). CDR3 size: 14 residues. The V end lost 11 bases, the J end lost 5 bases, and 22 bases lay between the germline ends. Germline values: CDR1 KGHSH, CDR2 LQKENI. CDR3 region: CAARFSGSSNEQYF. The CDR3 nucleotides are TGTGCCGCCCGATTCTCAGGGAGTAGCAACGAGCAGTACTTC.

This clonotype was picked up many times. The chain joins TRBV10-2 to TRBJ1-1, with D possibly being TRBD1 (5 bases). Trimming removed 2 bases at V and 7 bases at J, with 8 bases between. CDR3 size: 12 residues. Germline loops: CDR1 WSHSY, CDR2 SAAADI. The CDR3 sequence is CASSEGAGEAFF. The CDR3, as DNA: TGCGCCAGCAGTGAGGGGGCCGGTGAAGCTTTCTTT.

This clonotype was found many times. V usage is TRBV7-2 and J usage is TRBJ2-7, with D perhaps matching TRBD1 (6 bases). Germline V CDR1 and CDR2: SGHTA, FQGNSA. Trimming took off 5 bases at V and 1 base at J, with 12 bases between the two ends. This CDR3 contains 14 residues. The CDR3 nucleotides are TGTGCCAGCAGCCCCACAGGGAAATCCTACGAGCAGTACTTC. It yields the protein CASSPTGKSYEQYF.

In its sample, this clonotype was seen many times. This sequence joins TRBV7-9 and TRBJ1-1, with D perhaps matching TRBD1 (6 bases). Trimming shortened V by 4 bases and J by 7 bases, and 19 bases separated the two germline ends. The germline V gene encodes CDR1 SEHNR and CDR2 FQNEAQ (reference sequence). The length of the CDR3 is 15 residues. The CDR3 sequence is CASSWLNRERVEAFF. CDR3 nucleotides: TGTGCCAGCAGCTGGCTAAACAGGGAAAGGGTTGAAGCTTTCTTT.

Many counts were recorded for this clonotype. The rearrangement links TRBV29-1 to TRBJ2-5; TRBD1 aligns across 8 bases. V shed 1 base and J 1 base; nucleotides not matched to a gene: 8. The CDR3 sequence is 16 residues long. Germline CDR1 SQVTM, CDR2 ANQGSEA. CDR3 coding DNA: TGCAGCGTTGAAGCCGACAGGGGTGGAGGCCAAGAGACCCAGTACTTC. Its protein product is CSVEADRGGGQETQYF.

This clonotype was counted ten times or more. This chain uses TRBV5-1 with TRBJ2-1, with a possible D match to TRBD1 (6 bases). Germline-derived CDR1 and CDR2 are SGHRS and YFSETQ. This CDR3 region has 13 residues. The ends were cut back, 7 bases at V and 2 bases at J, with 10 bases in the middle. CDR3 amino acids: CASSRDTYNEQFF. In DNA form, the CDR3 reads TGCGCCAGCTCCCGGGACACCTACAATGAGCAGTTCTTC.

The sample holds many counts of this clonotype. The chain combines TRBV29-1 with TRBJ2-7; D is unclear. The CDR3 is 12 residues long. The V end was cut by 4 bases, the J end by 3 bases, with 10 bases between. Germline-derived CDR1 and CDR2 are SQVTM and ANQGSEA. This CDR3 reads CSVAVANYEQYF. CDR3 bases: TGCAGCGTTGCGGTTGCGAACTACGAGCAGTACTTC.

This clonotype came up many times. The chain couples TRBV6-2 or TRBV6-3 to TRBJ1-1; 9 positions agree with TRBD1. This CDR3 is 15 amino acids long. CDR1 and CDR2 from the germline V gene are MNHEY and SVGEGT. With 5 bases clipped from V and 4 bases from J, the junction kept 8 bases outside the gene matches. CDR3 amino acids: CASSRPGTGSTEAFF. CDR3 nucleotides: TGTGCCAGCAGTCGTCCCGGGACAGGGAGCACTGAAGCTTTCTTT.

This clonotype was recorded many times. This chain joins TRBV20-1 and TRBJ1-2; the D gene is possibly TRBD1 (6 bases). The CDR3 has 15 amino acids. CDR1 and CDR2 (germline): DFQATT, SNEGSKA (reference sequence). The V end lost 4 bases, the J end lost 4 bases, and 19 bases lay between the germline ends. CDR3: CSATTSSGARYGYTF. CDR3 in DNA: TGCAGTGCTACCACGTCGTCAGGGGCTCGCTATGGCTACACCTTC.

This clonotype was seen many times. The chain recombines TRBV5-1 with TRBJ1-4; TRBD1 aligns across 9 bases. The V and J ends lost 0 bases and 8 bases, in that order; junction bases with no gene match: 5. Germline V gene lookup returns CDR1 SGHRS and CDR2 YFSETQ. The CDR3 contains 15 residues. CDR3 nucleotide sequence: TGCGCCAGCAGCTTGGGAGGGACAGGGAGCGAAAAACTGTTTTTT. Its translation is CASSLGGTGSEKLFF.

This clonotype was seen repeatedly, ten times or more. This chain connects TRBV6-2 or TRBV6-3 to TRBJ2-7, with D perhaps given as TRBD1 or TRBD2 (5 bases each). The CDR3 runs 12 residues. Trimming removed 6 bases at V and 5 bases at J, with 11 bases between. Germline CDR1 MNHEY, CDR2 SVGEGT. CDR3 bases: TGTGCCAGCAGAACCGGGACCCACGAGCAGTACTTC. This translates into CASRTGTHEQYF.

In this sample, this clonotype turned up many times. This sequence joins TRBV30 and TRBJ1-2; 9 positions match TRBD1. Trimming cost V 0 bases and J 7 bases; bases outside gene matches: 12. Germline V gene data show CDR1 as GTSNPN and CDR2 as SVGIG (reference sequence). This CDR3 has 16 residues. Here the CDR3 DNA reads TGTGCCTGGAGTGTACTAGTGGGACAGGGTGTTGGTGGCTACACCTTC. This translates into CAWSVLVGQGVGGYTF.

This clonotype has just a few counts. The chain uses TRBV29-1 and TRBJ1-2; D is possibly TRBD1 (6 bases). Germline V gene lookup returns CDR1 SQVTM and CDR2 ANQGSEA. The CDR3 length is 13 residues. V was clipped by 3 bases and J by 10 bases, with 18 bases between them. CDR3 protein: CSVDMGTLKDYTF. The CDR3 nucleotides read TGCAGCGTTGATATGGGGACACTTAAGGACTACACCTTC.

Sample share makes this clonotype medium-sized (0.01 to 0.1%). This chain links TRBV4-1 with TRBJ2-1; a possible D gene is TRBD1 (6 bases). The CDR3 totals 11 residues. Looked up from germline, CDR1 is MGHRA and CDR2 is YSYEKL. Between the trimmed V and J ends, which lost 3 bases and 10 bases, there was a span of 7 bases. The CDR3 DNA is TGCGCCAGCAGCCATGGACAGGAGCAGTTCTTC. Amino acid sequence: CASSHGQEQFF.

This clonotype was recorded at least ten times. This chain uses TRBV12-3 or TRBV12-4 with TRBJ2-4, with TRBD2 matching over 9 bases. CDR3 length: 14 amino acids. V was pared by 8 bases and J by 7 bases, with 9 bases of the junction left unmatched. CDR3 in DNA: TGTGCCAGCGGCACTTTTAGCGGGAGTAACATTCAGTACTTC. The encoded protein is CASGTFSGSNIQYF.